This TCR beta chain was recovered during a study of blood T cell repertoires in COVID-19. Clones were sequenced by immunoSEQ multiplex PCR, and TCRdb holds only the in-frame ones, with some missing. The sample records about 190,000 clones, roughly four fifths being singletons. There are 13 residues in the CDR3. From germline, CDR1 is SNHLY and CDR2 FYNNEI. Trimming stripped 8 bases from V and 2 bases from J, with 11 bases between. Sequencing input: peripheral blood. The rearrangement joins TRBV2 to TRBJ2-3; D not certain. The receptor's source is a woman aged 70 to 79 with active or convalescent COVID-19. In DNA form, the CDR3 reads TGTGCCAGCGTGACGACTGACACAGATACGCAGTATTTT. Protein sequence: CASVTTDTDTQYF. The complete variable domain, with remaining parts taken from reference TRBV2 and TRBJ2-3, reads EPEVTQTPSHQVTQMGQEVILRCVPISNHLYFYWYRQILGQKVEFLVSFYNNEISEKSEIFDDQFSVERPDGSNFTLKIRSTKLEDSAMYFCASVTTDTDTQYFGPGTRLTVL.